The rows below give T cell receptor beta chains drawn from one sample of a study of T cells in localized non-small cell lung cancer. Sequencing was performed with immunoSEQ multiplex PCR; in TCRdb, only in-frame clones are kept and a portion is missing. The table has approximately 20,000 clones, approximately 87% seen once. Here the sequenced sample was PBMCs, taken before any cancer treatment. The receptors come from a woman aged 40-75 years with stage II squamous cell lung carcinoma. CDR3s include the opening cysteine and the closing phenylalanine or tryptophan.

v_call: TRBV9; j_call: TRBJ2-5; cdr3_aa: CASSAQGGSGETQYF
v_call: TRBV7-3; j_call: TRBJ2-7; cdr3_aa: CASSLRATGGRYEQYF
v_call: TRBV5-1; j_call: TRBJ1-1; cdr3_aa: CASSPTQGTGTEAFF
v_call: TRBV4-3; j_call: TRBJ2-7; cdr3_aa: CASSQASDYEQYF
v_call: TRBV28; j_call: TRBJ2-7; cdr3_aa: CASSPRQEQYF
v_call: TRBV7-2; j_call: TRBJ1-1; cdr3_aa: CASSSGTGGTEAFF
v_call: TRBV6-1; j_call: TRBJ1-5; cdr3_aa: CASSAGVNQPQHF
v_call: TRBV5-1; j_call: TRBJ1-2; cdr3_aa: CASTLEVESHGYTF
v_call: TRBV18; j_call: TRBJ2-7; cdr3_aa: CASSRGAQGYEQYF
v_call: TRBV6-1; j_call: TRBJ2-7; cdr3_aa: CASSMAGIDEQYF
v_call: TRBV19; j_call: TRBJ2-4; cdr3_aa: CASGTSPKNIQYF
v_call: TRBV4-3; j_call: TRBJ2-3; cdr3_aa: CASSQVTYREDTQYF
v_call: TRBV5-4; j_call: TRBJ1-1; cdr3_aa: CASSLEGQGALTEAFF
v_call: TRBV19; j_call: TRBJ2-7; cdr3_aa: CASSMGTTYEQYF
v_call: TRBV15; j_call: TRBJ1-4; cdr3_aa: CATSFDSGTANEKLFF